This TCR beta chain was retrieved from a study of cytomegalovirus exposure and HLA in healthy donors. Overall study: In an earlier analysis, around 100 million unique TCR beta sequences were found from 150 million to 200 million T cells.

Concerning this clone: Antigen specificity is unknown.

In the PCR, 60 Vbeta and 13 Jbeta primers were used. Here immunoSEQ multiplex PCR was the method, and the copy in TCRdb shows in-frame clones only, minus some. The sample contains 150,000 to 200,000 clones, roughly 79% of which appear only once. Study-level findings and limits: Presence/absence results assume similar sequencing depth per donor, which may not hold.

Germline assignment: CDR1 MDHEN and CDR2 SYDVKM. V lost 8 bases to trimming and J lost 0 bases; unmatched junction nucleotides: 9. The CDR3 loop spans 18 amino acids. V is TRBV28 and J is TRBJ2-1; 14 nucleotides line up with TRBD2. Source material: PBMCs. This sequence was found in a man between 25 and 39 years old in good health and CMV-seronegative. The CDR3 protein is CASLGLAGGPSSYNEQFF. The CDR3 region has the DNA TGTGCCAGCTTAGGACTAGCGGGAGGACCAAGCTCCTACAATGAGCAGTTCTTC.